The 2 T cell receptor beta chains listed next were all sequenced from one sample in a study of T cell repertoires in cytomegalovirus infection. TCRdb redid the calling of the reads with MiXCR, one entry per CDR3 protein. The sample includes around 170,000 distinct CDR3 sequences, over 15% of them seen just once. Sequenced input: CD8+ T cells from PBMCs. All receptors derive from a human donor in good health (CMV status not recorded). Some clones in this sample may be carry-over from other donors' samples.

This chain connects TRBV7-2 to TRBJ2-7, with D unresolved. The V end lost 7 bases, the J end lost 2 bases, and 12 bases lay between the germline ends. Germline V gene lookup returns CDR1 SGHTA and CDR2 FQGNSA. This CDR3 contains 13 residues. The CDR3 sequence: CASNPAVPYEQYF. CDR3 in DNA: TGTGCCAGCAATCCGGCGGTACCCTACGAGCAGTACTTC.

The chain couples TRBV7-9 to TRBJ2-4; TRBD1 agrees at 7 bases. The CDR3 runs 13 residues. V gave up 5 bases and J gave up 7 bases; unmatched junction bases: 5. Germline V gives CDR1 SEHNR, CDR2 FQNEAQ (reference sequence). CDR3 residues: CASSETGLNIQYF. The CDR3 nucleotides read TGTGCCAGCAGCGAGACAGGGTTGAACATTCAGTACTTC. Full variable domain (rest looked up from reference TRBV7-9 and TRBJ2-4): DTGVSQNPRHKITKRGQNVTFRCDPISEHNRLYWYRQTLGQGPEFLTYFQNEAQLEKSRLLSDRFSAERPKGSFSTLEIQRTEQGDSAMYLCASSETGLNIQYFGAGTRLSVL.